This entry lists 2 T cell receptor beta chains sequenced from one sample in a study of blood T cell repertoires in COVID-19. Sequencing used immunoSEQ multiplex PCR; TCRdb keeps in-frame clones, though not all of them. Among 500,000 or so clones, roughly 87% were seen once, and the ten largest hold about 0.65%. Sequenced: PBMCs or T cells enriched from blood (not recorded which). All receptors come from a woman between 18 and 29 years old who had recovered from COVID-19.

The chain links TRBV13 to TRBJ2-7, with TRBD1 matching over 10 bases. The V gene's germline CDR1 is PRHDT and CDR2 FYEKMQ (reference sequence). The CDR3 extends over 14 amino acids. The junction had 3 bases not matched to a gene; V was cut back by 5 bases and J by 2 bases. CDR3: CASSPGQGAYEQYF. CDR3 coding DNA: TGTGCCAGCAGCCCAGGACAGGGGGCCTACGAGCAGTACTTC.

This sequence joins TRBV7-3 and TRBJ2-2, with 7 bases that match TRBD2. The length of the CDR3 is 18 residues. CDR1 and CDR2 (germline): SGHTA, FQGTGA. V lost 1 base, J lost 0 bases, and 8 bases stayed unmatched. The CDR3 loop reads CASSLNGGGESNTGELFF. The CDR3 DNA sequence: TGTGCCAGCAGCTTAAACGGGGGAGGGGAATCGAACACCGGGGAGCTGTTTTTT. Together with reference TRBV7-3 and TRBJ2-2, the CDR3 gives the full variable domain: GAGVSQTPSNKVTEKGKYVELRCDPISGHTALYWYRQSLGQGPEFLIYFQGTGAADDSGLPNDRFFAVRPEGSVSTLKIQRTERGDSAVYLCASSLNGGGESNTGELFFGEGSRLTVL.